Listed here are 15 T cell receptor beta chains from one sample, sequenced in a study of PD-L1 blockade in urothelial cancer. Generated by immunoSEQ multiplex PCR, the TCRdb table keeps only in-frame clones and is missing some. This sample has tens of thousands of clones; around 80% occur once, and the top ten carry around 17%. The specimen comprised PBMCs, sampled around atezolizumab (anti-PD-L1) treatment. These receptors all come from a man in his sixties with urothelial cancer.

The chain couples TRBV30 to TRBJ2-7, with 9 bases matching TRBD1. Germline V gene data show CDR1 as GTSNPN and CDR2 as SVGIG (reference sequence). The junction had 4 bases not matched to a gene; V was cut back by 3 bases and J by 1 base. The CDR3 is made up of 14 amino acids. The CDR3 DNA reads as TGTGCCTGGAGCATGGGACAGGGTTCCTACGAGCAGTACTTC. This translates into CAWSMGQGSYEQYF.

This clone has only a few counts. This rearrangement joins TRBV15 to TRBJ2-2; 8 bases are a match to TRBD2. There are 17 residues in the CDR3. Trimming at V came to 1 base and at J to 1 base, leaving 5 bases not matched to a gene. The germline gives CDR1 LNHNV, CDR2 YYDKDF (reference sequence). CDR3 sequence (DNA): TGTGCCACCAGCAGAGTAAGGGGACTAGTGAACACCGGGGAGCTGTTTTTT. Amino acids: CATSRVRGLVNTGELFF.

This sequence joins TRBV6-4 and TRBJ2-5; 9 positions match TRBD2. V shed 4 bases and J 5 bases; nucleotides not matched to a gene: 8. The germline V gene encodes CDR1 MRHNA and CDR2 SNTAGT. CDR3 length: 15 residues. CDR3 in DNA: TGTGCCAGCAGTGTTGAAGCGGGGGGCCCTGAGACCCAGTACTTC. Translating it yields CASSVEAGGPETQYF.

The gene calls are TRBV20-1 and TRBJ2-7; D is uncertain. V was pared by 0 bases and J by 9 bases, with 9 bases between. This CDR3 has 11 amino acids. Looked up from germline, CDR1 is DFQATT and CDR2 is SNEGSKA (reference sequence). Written as DNA, the CDR3 is TGCAGTGCTAGAGACGTTCCGGGGCAGTACTTC. Translated, it gives CSARDVPGQYF.

This clone appeared a few times. The J gene is TRBJ2-7, the V gene TRBV7-9, with D perhaps matching TRBD2 (5 bases). Trimming took off 2 bases at V and 2 bases at J, with 10 bases between the two ends. CDR1 and CDR2 (germline): SEHNR, FQNEAQ (reference sequence). The CDR3 is made up of 14 amino acids. CDR3 nucleotides: TGTGCCAGCAGCTTACCGGGAAGAACCTACGAGCAGTACTTC. This gives the protein CASSLPGRTYEQYF.

This clone came up a few times. This rearrangement joins TRBV30 to TRBJ1-1; possible D gene TRBD1, 5 bases. Germline assignment: CDR1 GTSNPN and CDR2 SVGIG (reference sequence). Trimming pared 2 bases from V and 2 bases from J, leaving 9 bases between. The CDR3 totals 13 residues. CDR3 loop: CAWSQGVNTEAFF. CDR3 DNA sequence: TGTGCCTGGAGTCAGGGCGTCAACACTGAAGCTTTCTTT.

CDR3 protein: CASSLRSGLAGPNTGELFF. CDR3 DNA sequence: TGTGCCAGCAGCCTCAGATCGGGACTAGCGGGGCCGAACACCGGGGAGCTGTTTTTT. The genes are TRBV4-2 and TRBJ2-2; 13 bases agree with TRBD2. Germline CDR1 and CDR2: LGHNA and YNFKEQ. The junction had 8 bases not matched to a gene; V was cut back by 4 bases and J by 0 bases. CDR3 length: 19 residues.

The rearrangement joins TRBV28 to TRBJ1-5; the match to TRBD1 covers 10 bases. With V trimmed by 6 bases and J by 1 base, 0 bases remained unmatched. Germline CDR1 is MDHEN and CDR2 is SYDVKM. The length of the CDR3 is 14 residues. The CDR3 nucleotides read TGTGCCAGCAGGACAGGGGGCAGCAATCAGCCCCAGCATTTT. Protein: CASRTGGSNQPQHF. Using reference TRBV28 and TRBJ1-5 for the parts outside the CDR3, the full variable domain is DVKVTQSSRYLVKRTGEKVFLECVQDMDHENMFWYRQDPGLGLRLIYFSYDVKMKEKGDIPEGYSVSREKKERFSLILESASTNQTSMYLCASRTGGSNQPQHFGDGTRLSIL.

CDR3 region: CASSIAGSSYEQYF. The CDR3 nucleotides read TGTGCCAGCAGTATAGCGGGAAGCTCCTACGAGCAGTACTTC. The J gene is TRBJ2-7, the V gene TRBV5-6; 8 positions match TRBD2. Germline trimming cut 5 bases from V and 0 bases from J; bases unmatched to any gene: 4. Germline V lookup: CDR1 SGHDT, CDR2 YYEEEE. The CDR3 consists of 14 residues.

The chain couples TRBV28 to TRBJ1-3; 10 bases align to TRBD1. Trimming cost V 3 bases and J 5 bases; bases outside gene matches: 13. CDR3 length: 18 amino acids. Germline lookup yields CDR1 MDHEN and CDR2 SYDVKM. The CDR3 reads CASSFSHPGQGTRNTIYF. Here the CDR3 DNA reads TGTGCCAGCAGTTTCTCCCACCCGGGACAGGGGACGAGAAACACCATATATTTT.

The chain employs TRBV12-5 and TRBJ1-1; 9 bases line up with TRBD1. This CDR3 comprises 16 residues. Germline V gives CDR1 LGHNT, CDR2 FRNRAP. V dropped 1 base and J dropped 1; count of bases not matched to a gene: 4. DNA of the CDR3: TGTGCTAGTGGTTTGGCCCGGACAGGGGCGAACACTGAAGCTTTCTTT. It translates to CASGLARTGANTEAFF.

This sequence joins TRBV4-3 and TRBJ2-2; 7 bases are a match to TRBD1. This CDR3 has 14 residues. Germline V gives CDR1 LGHNA, CDR2 YSLEER. V lost 4 bases, J lost 7 bases, and 6 bases stayed unmatched. CDR3 bases: TGCGCCAGCAGCCGCGACAGGGTGGTCGGGGAGCTGTTTTTT. This translates into CASSRDRVVGELFF.

Points on this clone: Sequence at one end of the junction differs from germline and may be a read error. V is TRBV2 and J is TRBJ2-6, with D unclear. Germline V lookup: CDR1 SNHLY, CDR2 FYNNEI. The CDR3 has 15 residues. The CDR3 bases are TGTGCCAGCAGGGAAGAATTCACTGGGGCCAACGTCCTGACTTTC. Protein product: CASREEFTGANVLTF. Together with reference TRBV2 and TRBJ2-6, the CDR3 gives the full variable domain: EPEVTQTPSHQVTQMGQEVILRCVPISNHLYFYWYRQILGQKVEFLVSFYNNEISEKSEIFDDQFSVERPDGSNFTLKIRSTKLEDSAMYFCASREEFTGANVLTFGAGSRLTVL.

This clone was seen just once. J is TRBJ1-5 and V is TRBV11-2, with D perhaps TRBD1 (6 bases). The ends were cut back, 1 base at V and 1 base at J, with 17 bases in the middle. The CDR3 length is 18 residues. Germline V lookup: CDR1 SGHAT, CDR2 FQNNGV. CDR3 in DNA: TGTGCCAGCAGCTTAGGCGCGGGAGGAAGGGGGAGCAATCAGCCCCAGCATTTT. Amino acids: CASSLGAGGRGSNQPQHF.

The chain combines TRBV2 with TRBJ2-6; D remains unclear. The V and J ends lost 5 bases and 0 bases respectively, with 8 bases between them. The CDR3 runs to 15 residues. Germline CDR1 reads SNHLY; CDR2 reads FYNNEI. The CDR3 DNA sequence: TGTGCCAGCAGTCATTGGAGCTCTGGGGCCAACGTCCTGACTTTC. This gives the protein CASSHWSSGANVLTF.